This T cell receptor beta chain was captured in a study of cytomegalovirus exposure and HLA in healthy donors. In regard to this clone: Its antigen is still unknown.

Study findings and constraints: Sequencing artifact likely explains a cluster of highly shared sequence variants. Generally TCR sequences proved uncommon, though certain public TCRs appeared in numerous donors. Data from an earlier analysis indicated that most TCR beta V segments were productive either about 87% or about 30% of the time.

The V gene's germline CDR1 is MNHNY and CDR2 SVGAGI (reference sequence). The CDR3 runs 15 residues. The J segment lost 1 base and the V segment lost 6 bases, leaving 6 bases of the junction unmatched. The PCR used 60 Vbeta and 13 Jbeta primers. Sequenced by immunoSEQ multiplex PCR; TCRdb stores in-frame clones only, minus some. The table has some 120,000 clones, around 84% seen once. This clonotype was sampled from a young man in good health and CMV-seronegative. The specimen was PBMCs. This chain uses TRBV6-6 with TRBJ2-1; 7 bases fit TRBD1. The CDR3 here is CASSKGQVSYNEQFF. The CDR3 DNA is TGTGCCAGCAGCAAAGGACAGGTATCCTACAATGAGCAGTTCTTC.